A single sample is the source of the 27 T cell receptor beta chains below, sequenced in a study of CD8 T cells in ankylosing spondylitis. Each CDR3 protein is one row after TCRdb ran MiXCR on the 5' RACE reads. The table lists 150,000 to 200,000 distinct CDR3 sequences, roughly 34% of them singletons, with around 6% in the top ten. Sample: synovial fluid, either unsorted or a sorted T cell fraction (not recorded which). These receptors all come from a male donor with ankylosing spondylitis.

Concerning this clonotype: A read error may produce the germline difference seen at one junction end. The CDR3 region has the DNA TGTGCCAGCAGTTTAGGGGGTGGCAATCAGCCCCAGCGTTTT. Its protein is CASSLGGGNQPQRF. The J gene is TRBJ1-5, the V gene TRBV12-3 or TRBV12-4; no definite D call. The length of the CDR3 is 14 residues.

This clonotype came up a few times. V gene TRBV12-3 or TRBV12-4 combines with J gene TRBJ1-6; TRBD1 matches 7 bases. The V gene end was trimmed by 10 bases and the J gene end by 6 bases; junction bases not matched to a gene: 9. The CDR3 length is 14 residues. As DNA, the CDR3 is TGTGCCATCTCTAGCACAGGGGCTAATTCACCCCTCCACTTT. Translation: CAISSTGANSPLHF.

The chain combines TRBV7-2 with TRBJ1-4; D possibly corresponds to TRBD1 (6 bases). Trimming stripped 2 bases from V and 0 bases from J, with 10 bases between. The germline gives CDR1 SGHTA, CDR2 FQGNSA. This CDR3 has 16 residues. The CDR3 protein is CASSLRTVATNEKLFF. In DNA, the CDR3 is TGTGCCAGCAGCTTAAGGACAGTTGCAACTAATGAAAAACTGTTTTTT.

The sample holds many counts of this clonotype. The J gene is TRBJ2-1, the V gene TRBV4-3; 7 nucleotides agree with TRBD2. This CDR3 has 15 residues. Trimming removed 5 bases from V and 0 bases from J; junction bases left unmatched: 4. Germline assignment: CDR1 LGHNA and CDR2 YSLEER. In DNA form, the CDR3 reads TGCGCCAGCAGCACCCTAGCGGACTCCTACAATGAGCAGTTCTTC. Translating it yields CASSTLADSYNEQFF.

The sample holds many counts of this clonotype. This chain joins TRBV4-2 and TRBJ2-3, with D perhaps given as TRBD1 or TRBD2 (6 bases each). The CDR3 runs 14 residues. The V end lost 5 bases, the J end lost 0 bases, and 9 bases lay between the germline ends. Germline assignment: CDR1 LGHNA and CDR2 YNFKEQ. CDR3 region: CASSGGRSTDTQYF. Here the CDR3 DNA reads TGTGCCAGCAGCGGGGGGCGGAGCACAGATACGCAGTATTTT.

The V call is TRBV20-1, the J call TRBJ2-5, with 12 bases identical to TRBD1. Germline V gives CDR1 DFQATT, CDR2 SNEGSKA (reference sequence). This CDR3 is 15 amino acids long. After removal of 3 bases from V and 3 bases from J, the junction contained 5 bases not matched to a gene. The CDR3 DNA is TGCAGTGCTAGTAGAGGGACAGGGGGCGAAGAGACCCAGTACTTC. Its protein is CSASRGTGGEETQYF.

The sample holds a few counts of this clonotype. The chain recombines TRBV6-2 or TRBV6-3 with TRBJ2-2, with 8 bases identical to TRBD2. CDR3 length equals 15 residues. The V segment lost 10 bases and the J segment 7 bases; nucleotides outside the gene matches: 14. Germline CDR1 MNHEY, CDR2 SVGEGT. CDR3 DNA: TGTGCCATCCAAGGGGCGGGGGGCGCGAACGGGGAGCTGTTTTTT. Protein sequence: CAIQGAGGANGELFF.

This clonotype appeared a few times. The chain couples TRBV20-1 to TRBJ1-1; D is uncertain. V lost 3 bases to trimming and J lost 1 base, with 9 bases between them. Germline-derived CDR1 and CDR2 are DFQATT and SNEGSKA (reference sequence). The CDR3 extends over 13 amino acids. The CDR3: CSASKSGNTEAFF. CDR3 in DNA: TGCAGTGCTAGTAAATCCGGGAACACTGAAGCTTTCTTT.

The CDR3: CASSPGPMSSYNEQFF. CDR3 bases: TGTGCCAGCAGTCCCGGACCAATGAGCTCCTACAATGAGCAGTTCTTC. The rearrangement links TRBV12-3 or TRBV12-4 to TRBJ2-1; D is uncertain. There are 16 residues in the CDR3. V was clipped by 5 bases and J by 0 bases, with 14 bases between them.

The chain links TRBV2 to TRBJ2-1; D gene uncertain. The CDR3 loop spans 14 amino acids. V lost 5 bases, J lost 7 bases, and 15 bases lay in between. Germline-derived CDR1 and CDR2 are SNHLY and FYNNEI. The CDR3 sequence is CASSSPDLRNEQFF. CDR3 sequence (DNA): TGTGCCAGCAGTTCCCCGGACCTGAGGAATGAGCAGTTCTTC.

The table lists this clonotype with a count of one. One junction end does not reproduce the germline sequence, and a read error may be involved. The rearrangement joins TRBV6-1 to TRBJ2-1; TRBD2 matches at 14 bases. The germline gives CDR1 MNHNS, CDR2 SASEGT. The CDR3 extends over 15 amino acids. CDR3 region: CASSGLAGGPNEEFF. DNA of the CDR3: TGTGCCAGCAGTGGACTAGCGGGGGGGCCCAATGAGGAGTTCTTC.

In this sample, this clonotype turned up many times. J is TRBJ1-1 and V is TRBV18, with 8 positions matching TRBD1. With 3 bases clipped from V and 11 bases from J, the junction kept 8 bases outside the gene matches. Germline values: CDR1 KGHSH, CDR2 LQKENI. The CDR3 sequence is 13 residues long. The CDR3 sequence is CASSPSGQGWAFF. CDR3 in DNA: TGTGCCAGCTCACCCTCAGGACAGGGATGGGCTTTCTTT. Full variable domain (rest looked up from reference TRBV18 and TRBJ1-1): NAGVMQNPRHLVRRRGQEARLRCSPMKGHSHVYWYRQLPEEGLKFMVYLQKENIIDESGMPKERFSAEFPKEGPSILRIQQVVRGDSAAYFCASSPSGQGWAFFGQGTRLTVV.

This clonotype was observed a handful of times. The V call is TRBV29-1, the J call TRBJ1-1; no reliable D call. CDR3 length: 9 residues. Germline V lookup: CDR1 SQVTM, CDR2 ANQGSEA. In DNA form, the CDR3 reads TGCACCGAGACCCCTGGAGCTTTCTTT. As protein: CTETPGAFF.

This clonotype was counted a few times. The chain uses TRBV28 and TRBJ2-1, with 9 nucleotides matching TRBD1. With 8 bases clipped from V and 3 bases from J, the junction kept 8 bases outside the gene matches. This CDR3 comprises 15 residues. The germline V gene encodes CDR1 MDHEN and CDR2 SYDVKM. CDR3 region: CASSDRGYFYNEQFF. In DNA form, the CDR3 reads TGTGCCAGCTCGGACAGGGGCTATTTCTACAATGAGCAGTTCTTC.

This clonotype was seen a handful of times. The CDR3 protein is CASSQATGEAFF. CDR3 bases: TGTGCCAGCAGCCAAGCTACGGGTGAAGCTTTCTTT. This chain connects TRBV14 to TRBJ1-1, with D unclear. This CDR3 region has 12 residues. Trimming pared 1 base from V and 7 bases from J, leaving 7 bases between. The germline CDR1 and CDR2 sequences are SGHDN and FVKESK.

This clonotype was observed at least ten times. The V and J genes are TRBV6-1 and TRBJ2-3; no reliable D call. V lost 6 bases and J lost 7, with 17 bases in between. CDR3 size: 14 residues. CDR1 is MNHNS, CDR2 SASEGT, per germline. The DNA of the CDR3 is TGTGCCAGCAGCCTTGGGGTTTTGGAGAATACGCAGTATTTT. Protein: CASSLGVLENTQYF.

This clonotype was seen more than once but under ten times. This chain links TRBV20-1 with TRBJ1-1; D uncertain. The length of the CDR3 is 12 residues. The ends were cut back, 4 bases at V and 0 bases at J, with 6 bases in the middle. Looked up from germline, CDR1 is DFQATT and CDR2 is SNEGSKA (reference sequence). CDR3 nucleotides: TGCAGTGCTACGTTGGTGAACACTGAAGCTTTCTTT. Translation gives CSATLVNTEAFF.

This clonotype turned up a few times. As DNA, the CDR3 is TGTGCCAGCAGCTTATCCCCCCCGACAGGGTCTCGAAACACCATATATTTT. It translates to CASSLSPPTGSRNTIYF. The genes are TRBV11-2 and TRBJ1-3; 7 nucleotides line up with TRBD1. CDR1 and CDR2 (germline): SGHAT, FQNNGV. The CDR3 extends over 17 amino acids. V was clipped by 2 bases and J by 5 bases; unmatched bases: 12.

This clonotype has just a few counts. Compared with germline, one end of the junction differs, possibly owing to a read error. This chain connects TRBV7-7 to TRBJ2-5; TRBD2 matches at 10 bases. Germline CDR1 is SSHAT and CDR2 is FNYEAQ (reference sequence). The CDR3 has 15 residues. Here the CDR3 DNA reads TGTGCTAGCAGCAGGAGCGGGGGGGTAGGAGAGACCCAGTACTTC. Translation gives CASSRSGGVGETQYF.

The sample holds a few counts of this clonotype. The chain carries TRBV9 and TRBJ2-3, with TRBD2 identical over 12 bases. CDR1 is SGDLS, CDR2 YYNGEE, per germline. The CDR3 sequence is 16 residues long. The trim removed 0 bases at V and 4 bases at J, leaving 3 bases unmatched. The CDR3 sequence: CASSVALAGGADTQYF. For the CDR3, the DNA is TGTGCCAGCAGCGTAGCCCTAGCGGGGGGGGCAGATACGCAGTATTTT.

This clonotype appeared a few times. The V and J genes are TRBV6-5 and TRBJ2-7; 9 bases agree with TRBD1. With 1 base clipped from V and 5 bases from J, the junction kept 9 bases outside the gene matches. The CDR3 has 16 amino acids. The germline V gene has CDR1 MNHEY and CDR2 SVGAGI. CDR3 sequence reads: CASSYLSGTGSNEQYF. CDR3 coding DNA: TGTGCCAGCAGTTACTTGAGCGGGACAGGGAGTAACGAGCAGTACTTC.

The chain links TRBV30 to TRBJ1-6; D not resolved. V dropped 3 bases and J dropped 5 bases, with 5 bases sitting between them. This CDR3 has 12 amino acids. CDR1 GTSNPN and CDR2 SVGIG come from the germline V gene (reference sequence). The CDR3 sequence: CAWRWDNSPLHF. DNA for the CDR3: TGTGCCTGGAGATGGGATAATTCACCCCTCCACTTT.

CDR3 protein: CASSLGTGKLETQYF. The CDR3 coding sequence is TGTGCCAGCAGCCTAGGGACAGGGAAGCTAGAGACCCAGTACTTC. The gene calls are TRBV11-2 and TRBJ2-5; 9 positions match TRBD1. CDR1 SGHAT and CDR2 FQNNGV come from the germline V gene. The CDR3 runs to 15 residues. Germline trimming cut 5 bases from V and 4 bases from J; bases unmatched to any gene: 8. The full variable domain, completed using reference TRBV11-2 and TRBJ2-5, is EAGVAQSPRYKIIEKRQSVAFWCNPISGHATLYWYQQILGQGPKLLIQFQNNGVVDDSQLPKDRFSAERLKGVDSTLKIQPAKLEDSAVYLCASSLGTGKLETQYFGPGTRLLVL.

This chain joins TRBV20-1 and TRBJ1-5; tentative D call: TRBD1 (5 bases). The CDR3 consists of 15 residues. The V end lost 6 bases, the J end lost 4 bases, and 19 bases lay between the germline ends. Per the germline V gene, CDR1 is DFQATT and CDR2 is SNEGSKA (reference sequence). The CDR3 DNA reads TGCAGTGCGAGATTCCGGGACGGACTTAATCAGCCCCAGCATTTT. Translation: CSARFRDGLNQPQHF.

The chain carries TRBV4-2 and TRBJ1-6; TRBD1 matches 8 bases. The trim removed 5 bases at V and 9 bases at J, leaving 9 bases unmatched. The CDR3 is 15 residues long. Germline V gene data show CDR1 as LGHNA and CDR2 as YNFKEQ. The CDR3 DNA reads as TGTGCCAGCAGCACGACAGGGGCCGGCAGTTCACCCCTCCACTTT. Residues: CASSTTGAGSSPLHF.

The chain employs TRBV9 and TRBJ2-2; TRBD2 matches 11 bases. CDR3 size: 16 residues. CDR1 and CDR2 from the germline V gene are SGDLS and YYNGEE. V was clipped by 7 bases and J by 5 bases; unmatched bases: 10. The CDR3 DNA is TGTGCCAGCGGCGATAGCGGGGGGGCAGGGACCGGGGAGCTGTTTTTT. The encoded protein is CASGDSGGAGTGELFF. The complete variable domain, with remaining parts taken from reference TRBV9 and TRBJ2-2, reads DSGVTQTPKHLITATGQRVTLRCSPRSGDLSVYWYQQSLDQGLQFLIQYYNGEERAKGNILERFSAQQFPDLHSELNLSSLELGDSALYFCASGDSGGAGTGELFFGEGSRLTVL.

This clonotype occurred a few times. The gene calls are TRBV2 and TRBJ1-4; D call uncertain. The CDR3 consists of 14 residues. Germline CDR1 and CDR2: SNHLY and FYNNEI. The V and J ends lost 2 bases and 4 bases respectively, with 8 bases between them. CDR3: CASSESRGNEKLFF. The CDR3, as DNA: TGTGCCAGCAGTGAATCGCGGGGTAATGAAAAACTGTTTTTT.